These T cell receptor beta chains were read from a single sample in a study of human T cells and chemical hapten exposure. TCRdb redid the calling of the RACE reads with MiXCR, one entry per CDR3 protein. Here the sample spans approximately 320,000 distinct CDR3 sequences, 5.5% being singletons. Here the sequenced sample was whole blood, taken in connection with sensitization to the hapten diphenylcyclopropenone (DPC). These receptors all come from a woman aged 18 to 35 with alopecia areata. Some clones in this sample may be carry-over from other donors' samples. Each CDR3 is given without its conserved first and last residue. A clone size is listed for some rows: how often the clone was seen (once, few, many), or a class if it is expanded.

v_call	clone_size	j_call	cdr3_aa
TRBV4-2	few	TRBJ2-7	ASSQEGGYSYEQY
TRBV7-9	many	TRBJ2-3	ASSLTGTDSTDTQY
TRBV6-5	.	TRBJ2-7	ASTLTGTGVYEQY
TRBV6-2/TRBV6-3	.	TRBJ2-3	ASRESRSQY
TRBV7-9	.	TRBJ1-2	ASSLGRGYYGYT
TRBV5-1	many	TRBJ2-5	ASSLGQTKETQY
TRBV4-1	many	TRBJ1-5	ASSPIRGLRSNQPQH
TRBV12-3/TRBV12-4	many	TRBJ1-5	ASSSRQDSNQPQH
TRBV28	.	TRBJ1-2	ASSSGRHYGYT
TRBV5-5	many	TRBJ2-7	ASSLLRQGSYEQY
TRBV29-1	many	TRBJ2-7	SVEARDTSYEQY
TRBV15	few	TRBJ2-7	ATSGTDYEQY
TRBV29-1	many	TRBJ2-3	SVEDQGARQY
TRBV13	few	TRBJ2-2	ASTNAGELF
TRBV20-1	.	TRBJ2-7	SAALGAGGYEQY